The source of this TCR delta chain is a study of γδ T cells in repeated Plasmodium falciparum infection. Bulk repertoires came from Vgamma9/Vdelta2+ or Vdelta2-negative gammadelta T cells flow-sorted from PBMC. Regarding this clone: The protein that TCRdb holds for this DNA derives from a much larger clone and differs from the translated DNA at residue 8, which likely indicates a read error; the protein shown here is translated from the DNA.

TCRdb re-called the multiplex PCR reads using CATT. The data contain 85,000 to 90,000 delta-chain clones, roughly 1.4% of them singletons. V trimming: 0 bases; J trimming: 2 bases; junction bases outside the gene matches: 9. There are 19 residues in the CDR3. The germline V gene encodes CDR1 GEAIGNYY and CDR2 EKD. Sequencing was done on a sample of gamma-delta T cells from blood. V and J are TRDV2 and TRDJ3; 7 bases map to TRDD3. No J gene is reported in TCRdb; it was inferred here by comparing the DNA with germline. This sequence originates from a pool of human donors (malaria-infected and uninfected, not separated). The CDR3 region has the DNA TGTGCCTGTGACACCGGGGGGATGCGCGATACCTGGGACACCCGACAGATGTTTTTC. Translation gives CACDTGGMRDTWDTRQMFF.